Below, one T cell receptor (beta chain) is given with its context. No antigen is known for it. This sample is part of a study of cytomegalovirus exposure and HLA in healthy donors. V was pared by 0 bases and J by 0 bases, with 14 bases between. The CDR3 is 17 residues long. CDR1 is SGDLS and CDR2 is YYNGEE in the germline V gene. Study results and caveats: A later analysis linked a missense DCLRE1C variant to TCR beta V- and J-gene trimming. Specificity of a few CMV-associated chains for CMV antigens was verified in vitro. It was reported in a later analysis that an Asian-associated ancestry cluster showed fewer N-insertions than the roughly 710-donor mean.

The PCR contained 60 Vbeta and 13 Jbeta primers. Measured with immunoSEQ multiplex PCR; TCRdb has only the in-frame clones, and not every one. The sample includes about 50,000 clones. The TCR comes from a woman under 30 in good health and CMV-seronegative. The sample comprised PBMCs. This chain connects TRBV9 to TRBJ2-3, with D possibly matching TRBD1 (6 bases). The CDR3 nucleotides are TGTGCCAGCAGCGTAGGGGTTATGGGGGCTAGCACAGATACGCAGTATTTT. This sequence encodes CASSVGVMGASTDTQYF.